Listed below are T cell receptor beta chains from one sample, sequenced in a study of shared clonotypes between healthy human individuals. Sequencing used immunoSEQ multiplex PCR; TCRdb keeps in-frame clones, though not all of them. The sample has 780,000 or so clones; 55% to 80% are singletons. The specimen was memory CD4+ T cells sorted from blood. The receptors stem from a woman between 25 and 40 years old in good health. Both conserved end residues are part of each CDR3. The order of the fields is CDR3 protein, CDR3 DNA, D gene, V gene, J gene, clone size. D genes are given only for firm matches. Expanded clones get a size class; other rows say once, few or many, or leave the size out.

CASSYQNSPNYGYTF,TGTGCCAGCAGTTACCAAAACAGCCCAAACTATGGCTACACCTTC,-,TRBV6-6,TRBJ1-2,-
CASSPGGGGNQPQHF,TGTGCCAGCAGTCCTGGGGGAGGAGGCAATCAGCCCCAGCATTTT,-,TRBV25-1,TRBJ1-5,-
CASSLYGTNNEKLFF,TGTGCCAGCAGCTTGTATGGGACCAACAATGAAAAACTGTTTTTT,-,TRBV5-4,TRBJ1-4,few
CASSRRGNNNEQFF,TGTGCCAGCAGTCGCCGGGGCAATAACAATGAGCAGTTCTTC,-,TRBV6-6,TRBJ2-1,-
CASSIDLGRGQETQYF,TGTGCCAGTAGTATAGATCTAGGCAGGGGCCAAGAGACCCAGTACTTC,-,TRBV19,TRBJ2-5,-
CASSPGGSYNEQFF,TGTGCCAGCTCACCAGGCGGGTCCTACAATGAGCAGTTCTTC,-,TRBV18,TRBJ2-1,-
CASSSSGSSYNEQFF,TGTGCCAGCAGCTCTAGCGGGAGCTCCTACAATGAGCAGTTCTTC,TRBD2,TRBV11-3,TRBJ2-1,-
CASSVRYSSGANVLTF,TGTGCCAGCAGTGTACGTTACAGCTCTGGGGCCAACGTCCTGACTTTC,-,TRBV9,TRBJ2-6,-
CASSLKRYYEQYF,TGTGCCAGCAGCTTAAAGCGATACTACGAGCAGTACTTC,-,TRBV7-8,TRBJ2-7,once
CASRVGGTDEQYF,TGTGCCAGCAGGGTCGGGGGCACGGACGAGCAGTACTTC,-,TRBV7-9,TRBJ2-7,-
CASRDRGSGETQYF,TGTGCCAGTAGGGACAGGGGGTCCGGTGAGACCCAGTACTTC,TRBD1,TRBV19,TRBJ2-5,few